A single sample is the source of the 12 T cell receptor beta chains below, sequenced in a study of T cell changes during pregnancy in multiple sclerosis (dated 2019 in TCRdb). Library preparation was by the immunoSEQ multiplex PCR assay. The table comes from immuneACCESS by way of TCRdb, which keeps in-frame sequences with V and J called. Part of the clones is missing from these tables; in studies checked, under half for an unresolved V gene and the rest for unknown reasons. Across this sample there are about 8,500 clones, with around 90% seen only once. The ten largest clones capture more than 8.5% of the sample. Sequenced here: CD8+ T cells from peripheral blood mononuclear cells, sampled in the first trimester of pregnancy. These receptors all come from a female donor in good health, enrolled as a control in a pregnancy study.

CDR3 sequence: CASKLSTSWSTDTQYF. CDR3 DNA sequence: TGTGCCAGCAAGCTTAGCACCTCTTGGAGCACAGATACGCAGTATTTT. J is TRBJ2-3 and V is TRBV7-9; D is unresolved. This CDR3 has 16 amino acids. Germline assignment: CDR1 SEHNR and CDR2 FQNEAQ (reference sequence). V was clipped by 7 bases and J by 0 bases, with 17 bases between them.

The V call is TRBV29-1, the J call TRBJ2-3, with TRBD2 matching 7 bases. CDR3 size: 13 residues. V shed 5 bases and J 0 bases; nucleotides not matched to a gene: 2. Germline V gene sequence: CDR1 SQVTM, CDR2 ANQGSEA. CDR3 sequence reads: CSVREGSTDTQYF. The DNA for the CDR3 is TGCAGCGTTAGGGAGGGGAGCACAGATACGCAGTATTTT.

This clone was recorded only once. The chain has TRBV2 and TRBJ1-2; D may be TRBD1 (5 bases). The CDR3 totals 16 residues. Germline V CDR1 and CDR2: SNHLY, FYNNEI. The germline V and J ends were trimmed by 2 bases and 8 bases, with 21 bases remaining between them. DNA for the CDR3: TGTGCCAGCAGTGAAAGTCGATCGCCCAGGGAGGGAGGCTACACCTTC. Protein sequence: CASSESRSPREGGYTF.

The V call is TRBV29-1, the J call TRBJ1-2; D unclear. Per germline, CDR1 SQVTM and CDR2 ANQGSEA. The CDR3 is 13 residues long. V was trimmed by 0 bases and J by 8 bases, leaving 13 bases between them. The CDR3 DNA reads TGCAGCGTTGAAGAGTCCTTACCAGAAGGCTACACCTTC. Protein sequence: CSVEESLPEGYTF.

CDR3 residues: CASRSGKVVNEQFF. The CDR3 region has the DNA TGTGCCAGCAGGTCCGGGAAAGTCGTCAATGAGCAGTTCTTC. The V call is TRBV7-9, the J call TRBJ2-1, with D possibly being TRBD2 (5 bases). The CDR3 totals 14 residues. In germline, CDR1 is SEHNR, CDR2 FQNEAQ (reference sequence). V was cut by 6 bases and J by 6 bases, with 15 bases left in between.

In DNA, the CDR3 is TGTGCCAGCAGTTTAGGCGCGGCTAACTATGGCTACACCTTC. It encodes CASSLGAANYGYTF. This chain uses TRBV27 with TRBJ1-2; D call uncertain. This CDR3 contains 14 residues. Trimming removed 2 bases from V and 0 bases from J, with 7 bases in between. The germline CDR1 and CDR2 sequences are MNHEY and SMNVEV (reference sequence).

The chain couples TRBV15 to TRBJ2-3; possible D gene TRBD2, 6 bases. Trimming cost V 5 bases and J 4 bases, with 13 bases left between them. Per germline, CDR1 LNHNV and CDR2 YYDKDF (reference sequence). CDR3 length equals 14 residues. CDR3: CATSGGLAADTQYF. The CDR3 DNA reads TGTGCCACCAGCGGGGGGTTAGCCGCAGATACGCAGTATTTT.

This rearrangement joins TRBV6-5 to TRBJ2-4; 12 nucleotides agree with TRBD1. Losses at the gene ends were 4 bases for V and 6 bases for J; bases not matched to a gene: 7. Germline V gene sequence: CDR1 MNHEY, CDR2 SVGAGI. This CDR3 is built from 16 residues. CDR3 sequence: CASSSSPGQGANIQYF. For the CDR3, the DNA is TGTGCCAGCAGTTCCTCACCGGGACAGGGGGCAAACATTCAGTACTTC.

V gene TRBV28 combines with J gene TRBJ2-1; D is perhaps TRBD1 (6 bases). Trimming stripped 5 bases from V and 2 bases from J, with 13 bases between. Germline lookup yields CDR1 MDHEN and CDR2 SYDVKM. The CDR3 extends over 15 amino acids. The CDR3 is CASSLQGETYNEQFF. CDR3 nucleotides: TGTGCCAGCAGTCTACAGGGTGAGACCTACAATGAGCAGTTCTTC. The full variable domain, its missing parts supplied by reference TRBV28 and TRBJ2-1, is DVKVTQSSRYLVKRTGEKVFLECVQDMDHENMFWYRQDPGLGLRLIYFSYDVKMKEKGDIPEGYSVSREKKERFSLILESASTNQTSMYLCASSLQGETYNEQFFGPGTRLTVL.

The V gene is TRBV30, the J gene TRBJ1-1; D unresolved. Trimming shortened V by 0 bases and J by 5 bases, and 10 bases separated the two germline ends. This CDR3 contains 13 residues. CDR1 is GTSNPN and CDR2 is SVGIG in the germline V gene (reference sequence). CDR3 DNA: TGTGCCTGGAGTGTAGAGGGAATTACTGAAGCTTTCTTT. The encoded protein is CAWSVEGITEAFF.

The chain combines TRBV7-9 with TRBJ2-7; 8 bases fit TRBD2. The V and J ends lost 10 bases and 6 bases, in that order; junction bases with no gene match: 11. The germline gives CDR1 SEHNR, CDR2 FQNEAQ (reference sequence). The CDR3 extends over 13 amino acids. CDR3 sequence reads: CATYPAGESEQYF. CDR3 nucleotides: TGTGCCACCTACCCAGCGGGAGAGAGCGAGCAGTACTTC.

This chain links TRBV28 with TRBJ2-1; 7 nucleotides align to TRBD1. V lost 6 bases to trimming and J lost 8 bases; unmatched junction nucleotides: 7. Germline V gene data show CDR1 as MDHEN and CDR2 as SYDVKM. CDR3 length: 13 amino acids. CDR3 bases: TGTGCCAGCAGACCTCACAGGGGATATGAGCAGTTCTTC. It translates to CASRPHRGYEQFF.